Below, one T cell receptor beta chain is given with its context. TCRdb keeps only in-frame clones here, not all; method: immunoSEQ multiplex PCR. The sample lists over 250,000 clones, 70% to 90% occurring once. This sample stems from a study of blood T cell repertoires in COVID-19. Participant reports of clinical history set cohort assignment. Germline V CDR1 and CDR2: MNHEY, SVGAGI. V was clipped by 5 bases and J by 0 bases; unmatched bases: 3. This CDR3 contains 15 residues. The chain has TRBV6-5 and TRBJ2-2, with 7 bases lining up with TRBD1. What was sequenced was PBMCs or T cells enriched from blood (not recorded which). The sequence was collected from a woman under 40 who had recovered from COVID-19. The CDR3 DNA reads TGTGCCAGCAGTCGGGACAGACCGAACACCGGGGAGCTGTTTTTT. This gives the protein CASSRDRPNTGELFF.